What follows describes a single T cell receptor (beta chain). Its antigen is not identified. Here immunoSEQ multiplex PCR was the method, and the copy in TCRdb shows in-frame clones only, minus some. Of fewer than 110,000 clones listed, roughly 89% are singletons. The data were obtained in a study of T cell responses to AZD1222 COVID-19 vaccine. V was pared by 4 bases and J by 2 bases, with 15 bases between. The CDR3 is 15 residues long. Germline V CDR1 and CDR2: SGHTA, FQGNSA. General study results and limits: Of spike-specific TCRs, nearly half reportedly target regions left unmutated in variants. Following two doses of AZD1222, Spike-specific TCR breadth and depth rose. Only five or six AZD1222 recipients tested seropositive at baseline. Repertoires were sampled only after the peak T cell response.

The chain combines TRBV7-2 with TRBJ2-7; possibly TRBD2 for D (5 bases). This specimen was peripheral blood, taken on day 0 of AZD1222 vaccination. This sequence was found in an adult in good health. The CDR3 here is CASSWPGRGTYEQYF. The CDR3 DNA follows: TGTGCCAGCAGCTGGCCAGGAAGAGGGACCTACGAGCAGTACTTC.